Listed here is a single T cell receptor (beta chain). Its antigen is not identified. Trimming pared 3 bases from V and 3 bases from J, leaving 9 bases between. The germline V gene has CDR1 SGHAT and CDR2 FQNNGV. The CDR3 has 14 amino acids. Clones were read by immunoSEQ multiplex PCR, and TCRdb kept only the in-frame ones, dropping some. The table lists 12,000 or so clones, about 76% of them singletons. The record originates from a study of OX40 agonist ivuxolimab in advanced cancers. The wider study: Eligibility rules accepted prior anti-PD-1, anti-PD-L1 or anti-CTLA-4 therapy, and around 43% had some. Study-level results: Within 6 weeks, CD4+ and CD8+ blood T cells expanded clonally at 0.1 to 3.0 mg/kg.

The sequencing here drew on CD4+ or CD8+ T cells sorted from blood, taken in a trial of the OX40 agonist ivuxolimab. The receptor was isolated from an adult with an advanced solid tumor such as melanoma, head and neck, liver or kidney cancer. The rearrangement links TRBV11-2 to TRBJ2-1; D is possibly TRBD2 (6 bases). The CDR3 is CASSFLTSYNEQFF. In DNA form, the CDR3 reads TGTGCCAGCAGCTTCCTGACTAGCTACAATGAGCAGTTCTTC.